The entry that follows covers one TCR beta chain sequence. The germline CDR1 and CDR2 sequences are MRHNA and SNTAGT. The CDR3 is made up of 14 amino acids. The V end lost 2 bases, the J end lost 2 bases, and 9 bases lay between the germline ends. This entry comes from a study of blood T cell repertoires in COVID-19. As for the study in general: The study drew acute and convalescent COVID-19 samples from the United States, Italy and Spain. T cells, B-cell-depleted T cells, or PBMCs supplied cDNA or gDNA.

In the original analysis: The authors estimated nucleated cell counts from reference gene primer amplification. The table came from immunoSEQ multiplex PCR; TCRdb's copy has only in-frame clones and leaves some out. That table gives V, J and clone size, and the DNA gave D and trimming. Of 45,000 to 55,000 clones in the sample, more than 70% were seen once. The TCR was taken from a human donor in a cohort sampled during active COVID-19. The gene calls are TRBV6-4 and TRBJ1-1, with a weak D call TRBD1 (5 bases). Sequenced: peripheral blood. CDR3 nucleotide sequence: TGTGCCAGCAGTGACACCGACAGAAACACTGAAGCTTTCTTT. This encodes CASSDTDRNTEAFF.